This T cell receptor (beta chain) was recorded in a study of T-cell memory formation after mild COVID-19. Findings and limits, study-wide: Several responding clones turned up in pre-infection memory, indicating that cross-reactive memory may have taken part.

In this sample, this clonotype turned up a few times. The antigen is undetermined. From the 5' RACE reads, TCRdb called clonotypes with MiXCR, one entry per CDR3 protein. The top ten hold around a fifth of the sample, which has roughly 400,000 distinct CDR3 sequences, about 15% seen once. This CDR3 region has 14 residues. The junction had 8 bases not matched to a gene; V was cut back by 8 bases and J by 4 bases. The V gene's germline CDR1 is MNHEY and CDR2 SVGAGI. The chain links TRBV6-5 to TRBJ2-5; 9 bases fit TRBD1. Sequenced input: PBMCs or a T cell subset sorted from them (not recorded which). This clonotype was sampled from a man aged 18 to 30 who had mild COVID-19 (a few samples of this study predate the infection). Cell type and time point are not known. CDR3 nucleotide sequence: TGTGCCAGCCGGGGACAGGGAGGAGGAGAGACCCAGTACTTC. Protein: CASRGQGGGETQYF.